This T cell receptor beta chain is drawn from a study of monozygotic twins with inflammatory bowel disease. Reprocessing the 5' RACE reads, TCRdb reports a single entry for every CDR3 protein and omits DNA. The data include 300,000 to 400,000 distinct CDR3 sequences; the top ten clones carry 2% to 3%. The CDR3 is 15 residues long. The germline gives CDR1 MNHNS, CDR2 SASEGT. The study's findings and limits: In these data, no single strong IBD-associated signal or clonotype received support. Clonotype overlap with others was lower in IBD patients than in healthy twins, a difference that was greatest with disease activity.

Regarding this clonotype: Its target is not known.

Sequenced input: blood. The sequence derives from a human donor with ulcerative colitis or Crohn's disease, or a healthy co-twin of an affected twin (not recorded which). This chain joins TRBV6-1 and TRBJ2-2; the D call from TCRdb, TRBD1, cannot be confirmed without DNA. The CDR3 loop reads CASSEGQGRAGELFF.